A single sample gave rise to the 22 T cell receptor beta chains below, sequenced in a study of a mutant IDH1 vaccine in newly diagnosed glioma. The time point denotes: week 47, end of study. The vaccine gave 300 ug of a 20-mer mutant IDH1 peptide subcutaneously per dose. These receptors' targets are unknown. The assay was immunoSEQ multiplex PCR, and TCRdb's table has in-frame clones only and misses some. Of around 50,000 clones in the sample, around 60% were seen once. The material sequenced was peripheral blood mononuclear cells (PBMCs), taken from a glioma patient whose treatment included an IDH1 peptide vaccine. These receptor sequences come from a man between 35 and 55 years old with glioma. Some clones in this sample may be carry-over from other donors' samples.

V and J are TRBV19 and TRBJ2-7; D is perhaps TRBD1 or TRBD2 (5 bases each). Germline V lookup: CDR1 LNHDA, CDR2 SQIVND (reference sequence). Trimming took 3 bases from V and 5 from J, leaving 17 bases between them. CDR3 size: 15 residues. CDR3 in amino acids: CASSILGGKVHEQYF. CDR3 DNA: TGTGCCAGTAGTATTCTTGGGGGTAAGGTCCACGAGCAGTACTTC.

This clone has a handful of counts. The CDR3 sequence: CASSESPGNTEAFF. The CDR3 nucleotides are TGCGCCAGCAGTGAGTCCCCAGGGAACACTGAAGCTTTCTTT. The rearrangement joins TRBV10-1 to TRBJ1-1; D remains unclear. Per the germline V gene, CDR1 is WNHNN and CDR2 is SYGVQD (reference sequence). V was shortened by 0 bases and J by 1 base, with 6 bases between the two germline ends. This CDR3 contains 14 residues.

This clone was counted only a few times. The J gene is TRBJ2-2, the V gene TRBV9; D is unresolved. From germline, CDR1 is SGDLS and CDR2 YYNGEE. Between the trimmed V and J ends, which lost 4 bases and 6 bases, there was a span of 13 bases. The CDR3 runs to 14 residues. The CDR3 reads CASSPRVTPGELFF. CDR3 bases: TGTGCCAGCAGCCCTCGTGTTACACCCGGGGAGCTGTTTTTT.

In DNA form, the CDR3 reads TGTGCCAGCAGCTTAGGGCAAGTTCAGCCCCAGCATTTT. It encodes CASSLGQVQPQHF. V is TRBV7-9 and J is TRBJ1-5; no clear D gene. CDR1 SEHNR and CDR2 FQNEAQ come from the germline V gene (reference sequence). V was cut by 1 base and J by 6 bases, with 7 bases left in between. The CDR3 contains 13 residues. Using reference TRBV7-9 and TRBJ1-5 for the parts outside the CDR3, the full variable domain is DTGVSQNPRHKITKRGQNVTFRCDPISEHNRLYWYRQTLGQGPEFLTYFQNEAQLEKSRLLSDRFSAERPKGSFSTLEIQRTEQGDSAMYLCASSLGQVQPQHFGDGTRLSIL.

V usage is TRBV10-3 and J usage is TRBJ1-1; unclear D gene. The germline V gene encodes CDR1 ENHRY and CDR2 SYGVKD. The CDR3 is 13 amino acids. V lost 2 bases to trimming and J lost 1 base, with 5 bases between them. CDR3 DNA: TGTGCCATCAGTGAGCGAGGGAACACTGAAGCTTTCTTT. It yields the protein CAISERGNTEAFF.

This clone was counted a single time. The chain combines TRBV7-9 with TRBJ1-2, with D hard to call. The germline V gene has CDR1 SEHNR and CDR2 FQNEAQ (reference sequence). This CDR3 comprises 12 residues. Deletions cut 3 bases from V and 2 bases from J, with 4 bases between. The CDR3 DNA is TGTGCCAGCAGCTTTAGGAACTATGGCTACACCTTC. This sequence encodes CASSFRNYGYTF.

This clone appeared a few times. The V call is TRBV7-9, the J call TRBJ1-2, with D unclear. This CDR3 region has 13 residues. Germline values: CDR1 SEHNR, CDR2 FQNEAQ (reference sequence). Trimming cost V 3 bases and J 4 bases, with 9 bases left between them. CDR3 DNA: TGTGCCAGCAGCTTTACTACCTCCTATGGCTACACCTTC. Amino acid sequence: CASSFTTSYGYTF.

This clone was seen only once. J is TRBJ1-6 and V is TRBV4-1; no definite D call. Trimming removed 0 bases at V and 7 bases at J, with 10 bases between. CDR1 is MGHRA and CDR2 is YSYEKL in the germline V gene. The CDR3 length is 15 residues. The CDR3 DNA follows: TGCGCCAGCAGCCAAGACCCAACAAGGAATTCACCCCTCCACTTT. This gives the protein CASSQDPTRNSPLHF.

This clone appeared a few times. The V call is TRBV5-1, the J call TRBJ2-7, with 11 bases lining up with TRBD1. The ends lost 4 bases at V and 3 bases at J; junction bases unmatched: 3. CDR3 length: 14 amino acids. Germline V gene lookup returns CDR1 SGHRS and CDR2 YFSETQ. CDR3 sequence: CASSEGQGVYEQYF. The DNA of the CDR3 is TGCGCCAGCAGCGAGGGACAGGGGGTCTACGAGCAGTACTTC. The full variable domain, completed using reference TRBV5-1 and TRBJ2-7, is KAGVTQTPRYLIKTRGQQVTLSCSPISGHRSVSWYQQTPGQGLQFLFEYFSETQRNKGNFPGRFSGRQFSNSRSEMNVSTLELGDSALYLCASSEGQGVYEQYFGPGTRLTVT.

This sequence joins TRBV5-4 and TRBJ1-6; TRBD1 matches 9 bases. The CDR3 runs 19 residues. Germline lookup yields CDR1 SGHNT and CDR2 YYREEE (reference sequence). V was clipped by 3 bases and J by 8 bases; unmatched bases: 18. The CDR3 DNA follows: TGTGCCAGCAGCTCTTCACCAACCCTTACAGGGGGCAAGGATTCACCCCTCCACTTT. Protein sequence: CASSSSPTLTGGKDSPLHF.

In its sample, this clone was seen a few times. The germline gene is not matched at one end of the junction; a read error may be the cause. For the CDR3, the DNA is TGTGCCTGGAGTGATTTGGGCAGCGGGACTCCTAACTTC. Translation: CAWSDLGSGTPNF. The rearrangement links TRBV30 to TRBJ2-7; 7 nucleotides align to TRBD2. The length of the CDR3 is 13 residues. Per germline, CDR1 GTSNPN and CDR2 SVGIG (reference sequence).

The chain has TRBV19 and TRBJ2-3; D unclear. This CDR3 is 15 amino acids long. CDR1 and CDR2 from the germline V gene are LNHDA and SQIVND (reference sequence). V lost 3 bases and J lost 3, with 13 bases in between. The CDR3 loop reads CASSIPWSMTDTQYF. In nucleotides, the CDR3 is TGTGCCAGTAGTATCCCCTGGTCCATGACAGATACGCAGTATTTT.

V is TRBV11-2 and J is TRBJ1-3; maybe TRBD1 (6 bases). V was pared by 2 bases and J by 0 bases, with 20 bases between. The CDR3 is made up of 19 amino acids. Germline-derived CDR1 and CDR2 are SGHAT and FQNNGV. The CDR3: CASSLSSSGQQGSGNTIYF. DNA of the CDR3: TGTGCCAGCAGCTTAAGTTCATCCGGACAGCAAGGCTCTGGAAACACCATATATTTT.

J is TRBJ2-5 and V is TRBV7-8; the D call may be TRBD1 or TRBD2 (5 bases each). V gave up 4 bases and J gave up 7 bases, with 16 bases separating them. Looked up from germline, CDR1 is SGHVS and CDR2 is FQNEAQ. The CDR3 extends over 14 amino acids. In nucleotides, the CDR3 is TGTGCCAGCAGCTCCGGGGCCCAAGCCGGGACCCAGTACTTC. Translating it yields CASSSGAQAGTQYF.

The V and J genes are TRBV4-1 and TRBJ2-5; D possibly corresponds to TRBD2 (5 bases). The CDR3 runs 13 residues. V was shortened by 2 bases and J by 5 bases, with 9 bases between the two germline ends. Germline assignment: CDR1 MGHRA and CDR2 YSYEKL. The CDR3 reads CASSQWRGETQYF. The CDR3 DNA follows: TGCGCCAGCAGCCAATGGCGAGGGGAGACCCAGTACTTC.

The V and J genes are TRBV18 and TRBJ2-5, with D possibly TRBD1 on 5 matching bases. From germline, CDR1 is KGHSH and CDR2 LQKENI. CDR3 length: 14 amino acids. V was shortened by 1 base and J by 1 base, with 7 bases between the two germline ends. The CDR3 spells CASSPQDSQETQYF. CDR3 bases: TGTGCCAGCTCACCACAAGACAGCCAAGAGACCCAGTACTTC. Supplemented by reference TRBV18 and TRBJ2-5, the full variable domain reads NAGVMQNPRHLVRRRGQEARLRCSPMKGHSHVYWYRQLPEEGLKFMVYLQKENIIDESGMPKERFSAEFPKEGPSILRIQQVVRGDSAAYFCASSPQDSQETQYFGPGTRLLVL.

The rearrangement uses TRBV6-5 and TRBJ1-2; TRBD1 aligns across 7 bases. This CDR3 spans 12 amino acids. CDR1 and CDR2 (germline): MNHEY, SVGAGI. The V and J ends lost 6 bases and 4 bases, in that order; junction bases with no gene match: 2. The CDR3, as DNA: TGTGCCAGCAGGACAGGGACCTATGGCTACACCTTC. Protein product: CASRTGTYGYTF.

The chain has TRBV2 and TRBJ1-6, with unresolved D. Germline CDR1 and CDR2: SNHLY and FYNNEI. V lost 5 bases to trimming and J lost 6 bases, with 5 bases between them. This CDR3 is 12 amino acids long. In DNA form, the CDR3 reads TGTGCCAGCAGTTCGTCTAATTCACCCCTCCACTTT. Translating it yields CASSSSNSPLHF.

The chain is built from TRBV4-1 and TRBJ2-3; maybe TRBD1 (5 bases). The ends were cut back, 0 bases at V and 6 bases at J, with 10 bases in the middle. Germline CDR1 reads MGHRA; CDR2 reads YSYEKL. This CDR3 has 14 residues. The CDR3 reads CASSQEGARDTQYF. The CDR3 coding sequence is TGCGCCAGCAGCCAAGAAGGGGCCAGGGATACGCAGTATTTT.

This clone was counted only a few times. The CDR3 reads CASSGQGEPYEQYF. CDR3 sequence (DNA): TGTGCCAGCAGTGGACAGGGCGAGCCCTACGAGCAGTACTTC. The chain recombines TRBV2 with TRBJ2-7; 7 bases agree with TRBD1. The CDR3 contains 14 residues. With V trimmed by 4 bases and J by 2 bases, 5 bases remained unmatched. Germline V lookup: CDR1 SNHLY, CDR2 FYNNEI.

This chain connects TRBV5-1 to TRBJ2-7; no firm D call. Germline V gene sequence: CDR1 SGHRS, CDR2 YFSETQ. The CDR3 is made up of 14 amino acids. V lost 1 base, J lost 4 bases, and 12 bases lay in between. The CDR3 bases are TGCGCCAGCAGCTTGTCCACGTCGGGTTACGAGCAGTACTTC. Encoded protein: CASSLSTSGYEQYF. Combining the CDR3 with reference TRBV5-1 and TRBJ2-7 gives the whole variable domain KAGVTQTPRYLIKTRGQQVTLSCSPISGHRSVSWYQQTPGQGLQFLFEYFSETQRNKGNFPGRFSGRQFSNSRSEMNVSTLELGDSALYLCASSLSTSGYEQYFGPGTRLTVT.

This clone was picked up one time. V gene TRBV5-1 combines with J gene TRBJ1-2, with TRBD1 matching over 8 bases. CDR1 is SGHRS and CDR2 is YFSETQ in the germline V gene. After removal of 1 base from V and 8 bases from J, the junction contained 16 bases not matched to a gene. This CDR3 has 17 amino acids. The CDR3 DNA is TGCGCCAGCAGCTTGAGTGGACAGGGCGGCCGAGAGGGGGGCTACACCTTC. The encoded protein is CASSLSGQGGREGGYTF.